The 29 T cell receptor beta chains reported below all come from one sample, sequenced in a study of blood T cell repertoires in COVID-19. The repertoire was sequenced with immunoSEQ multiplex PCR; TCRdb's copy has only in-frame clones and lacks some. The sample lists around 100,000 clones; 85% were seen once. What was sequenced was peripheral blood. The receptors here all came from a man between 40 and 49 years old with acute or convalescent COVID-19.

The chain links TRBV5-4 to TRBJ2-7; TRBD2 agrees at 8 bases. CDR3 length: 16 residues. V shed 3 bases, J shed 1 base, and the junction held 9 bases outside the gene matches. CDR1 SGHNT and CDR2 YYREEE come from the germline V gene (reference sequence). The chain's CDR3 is CASSSRGGQHSYEQYF. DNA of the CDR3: TGTGCCAGCAGCTCACGGGGGGGGCAGCATTCCTACGAGCAGTACTTC.

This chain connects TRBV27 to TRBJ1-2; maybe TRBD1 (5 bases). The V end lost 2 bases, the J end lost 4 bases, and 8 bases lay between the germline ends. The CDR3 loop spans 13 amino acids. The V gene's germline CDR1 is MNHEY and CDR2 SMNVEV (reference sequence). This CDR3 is CASSLGQGYGYTF. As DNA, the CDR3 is TGTGCCAGCAGTTTAGGTCAGGGCTATGGCTACACCTTC.

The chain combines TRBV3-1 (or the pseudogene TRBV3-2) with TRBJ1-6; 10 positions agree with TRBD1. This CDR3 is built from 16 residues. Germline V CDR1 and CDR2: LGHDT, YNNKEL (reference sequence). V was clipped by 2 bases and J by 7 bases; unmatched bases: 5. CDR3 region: CASSQHGDRGNSPLHF. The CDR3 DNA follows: TGTGCCAGCAGCCAACATGGGGACAGGGGAAATTCACCCCTCCACTTT.

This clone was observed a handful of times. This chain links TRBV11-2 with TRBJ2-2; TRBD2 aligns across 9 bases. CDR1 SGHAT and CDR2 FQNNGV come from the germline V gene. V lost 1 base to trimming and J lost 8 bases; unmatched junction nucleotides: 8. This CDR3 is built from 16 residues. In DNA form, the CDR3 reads TGTGCCAGCAGCTTAGGCCCTAGCGGGGCCCCTGGGGAGCTGTTTTTT. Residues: CASSLGPSGAPGELFF.

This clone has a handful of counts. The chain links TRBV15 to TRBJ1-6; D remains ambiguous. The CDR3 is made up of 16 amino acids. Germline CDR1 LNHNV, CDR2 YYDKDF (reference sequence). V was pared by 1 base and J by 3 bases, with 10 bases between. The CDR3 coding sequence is TGTGCCACCAGCAGAGTTGCCAGGCACTATAATTCACCCCTCCACTTT. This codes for CATSRVARHYNSPLHF.

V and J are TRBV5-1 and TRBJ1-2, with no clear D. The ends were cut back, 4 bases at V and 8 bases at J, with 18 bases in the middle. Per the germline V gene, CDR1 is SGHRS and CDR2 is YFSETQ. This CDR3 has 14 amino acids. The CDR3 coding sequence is TGCGCCAGCAGCGTGGACGGTGGAGGAGAAGGCTACACCTTC. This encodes CASSVDGGGEGYTF. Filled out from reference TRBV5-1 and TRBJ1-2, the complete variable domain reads KAGVTQTPRYLIKTRGQQVTLSCSPISGHRSVSWYQQTPGQGLQFLFEYFSETQRNKGNFPGRFSGRQFSNSRSEMNVSTLELGDSALYLCASSVDGGGEGYTFGSGTRLTVV.

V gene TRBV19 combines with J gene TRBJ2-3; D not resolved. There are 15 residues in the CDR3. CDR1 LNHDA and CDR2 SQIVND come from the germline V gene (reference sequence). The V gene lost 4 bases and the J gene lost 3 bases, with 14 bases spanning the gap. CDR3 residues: CASSTGVVATDTQYF. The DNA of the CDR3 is TGTGCCAGTAGTACCGGTGTGGTTGCAACAGATACGCAGTATTTT.

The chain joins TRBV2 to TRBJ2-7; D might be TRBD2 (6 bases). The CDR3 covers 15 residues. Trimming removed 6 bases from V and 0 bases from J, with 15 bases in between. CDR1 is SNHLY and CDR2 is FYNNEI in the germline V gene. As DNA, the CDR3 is TGTGCCAGCAGCGGGGGTTTGGGCGTCTCCTACGAGCAGTACTTC. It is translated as CASSGGLGVSYEQYF.

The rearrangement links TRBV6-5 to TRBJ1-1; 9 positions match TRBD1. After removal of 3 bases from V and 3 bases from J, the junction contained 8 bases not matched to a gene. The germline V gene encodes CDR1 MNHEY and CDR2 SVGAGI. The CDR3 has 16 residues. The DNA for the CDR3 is TGTGCCAGCAGTTATTCCGGGACAGGGAGGGACACTGAAGCTTTCTTT. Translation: CASSYSGTGRDTEAFF.

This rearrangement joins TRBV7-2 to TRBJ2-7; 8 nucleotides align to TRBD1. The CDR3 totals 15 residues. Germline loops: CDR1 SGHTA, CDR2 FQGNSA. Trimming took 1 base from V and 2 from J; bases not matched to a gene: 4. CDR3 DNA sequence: TGTGCCAGCAGCTTAGGACAGGGGTACCCCTACGAGCAGTACTTC. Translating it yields CASSLGQGYPYEQYF.

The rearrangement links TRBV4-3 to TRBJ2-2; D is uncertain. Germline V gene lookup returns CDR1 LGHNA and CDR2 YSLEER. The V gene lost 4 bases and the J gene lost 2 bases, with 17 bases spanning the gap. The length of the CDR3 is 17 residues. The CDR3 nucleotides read TGCGCCAGCAGCCGAAGTCGGGTCCACGCCAACACCGGGGAGCTGTTTTTT. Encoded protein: CASSRSRVHANTGELFF.

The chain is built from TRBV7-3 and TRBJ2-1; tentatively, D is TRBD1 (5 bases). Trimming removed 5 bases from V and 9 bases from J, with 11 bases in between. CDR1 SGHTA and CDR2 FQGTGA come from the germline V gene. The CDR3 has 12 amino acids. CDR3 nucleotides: TGTGCCAGCAGCCTAGGGGTTGGTGAGCAGTTCTTC. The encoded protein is CASSLGVGEQFF.

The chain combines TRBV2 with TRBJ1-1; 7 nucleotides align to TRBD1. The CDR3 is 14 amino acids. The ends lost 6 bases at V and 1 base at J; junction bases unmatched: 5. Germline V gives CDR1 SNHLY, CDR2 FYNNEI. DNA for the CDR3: TGTGCCAGCAGCCTACAGGGGACGAACACTGAAGCTTTCTTT. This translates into CASSLQGTNTEAFF.

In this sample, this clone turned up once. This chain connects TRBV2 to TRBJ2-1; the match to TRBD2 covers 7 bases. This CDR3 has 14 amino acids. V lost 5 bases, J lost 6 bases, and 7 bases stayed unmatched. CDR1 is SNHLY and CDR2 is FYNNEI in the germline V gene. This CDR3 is CASSTGGSGNEQFF. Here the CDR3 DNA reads TGTGCCAGCAGTACGGGGGGTTCTGGCAATGAGCAGTTCTTC.

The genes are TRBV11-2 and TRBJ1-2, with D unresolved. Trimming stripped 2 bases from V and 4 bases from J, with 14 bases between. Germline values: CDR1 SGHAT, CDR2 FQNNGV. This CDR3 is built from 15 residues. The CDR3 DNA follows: TGTGCCAGCAGCTTAATTTTGTCGGAGAGCTATGGCTACACCTTC. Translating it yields CASSLILSESYGYTF.

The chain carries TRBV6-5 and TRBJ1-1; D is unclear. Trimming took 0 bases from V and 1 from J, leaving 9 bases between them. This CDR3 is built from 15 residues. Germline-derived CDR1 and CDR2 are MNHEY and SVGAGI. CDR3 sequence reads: CASSYSFGANTEAFF. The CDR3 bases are TGTGCCAGCAGTTACTCGTTCGGAGCGAACACTGAAGCTTTCTTT.

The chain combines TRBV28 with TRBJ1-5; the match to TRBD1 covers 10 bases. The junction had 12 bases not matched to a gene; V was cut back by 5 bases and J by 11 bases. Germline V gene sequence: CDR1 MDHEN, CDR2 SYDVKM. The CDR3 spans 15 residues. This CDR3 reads CASSETGGRGMAQHF. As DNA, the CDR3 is TGTGCCAGCAGTGAGACAGGGGGCCGGGGAATGGCCCAGCATTTT.

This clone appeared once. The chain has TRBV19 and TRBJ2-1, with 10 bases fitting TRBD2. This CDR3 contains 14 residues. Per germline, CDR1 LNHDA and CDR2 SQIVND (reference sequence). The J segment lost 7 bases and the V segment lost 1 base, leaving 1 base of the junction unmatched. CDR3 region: CASSIVAGGNEQFF. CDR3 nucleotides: TGTGCCAGTAGTATAGTAGCGGGAGGAAATGAGCAGTTCTTC.

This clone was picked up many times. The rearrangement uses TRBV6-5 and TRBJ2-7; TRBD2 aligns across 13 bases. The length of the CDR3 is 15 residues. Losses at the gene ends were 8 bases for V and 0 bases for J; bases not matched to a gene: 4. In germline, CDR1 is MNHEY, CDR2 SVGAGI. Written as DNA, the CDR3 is TGTGCCAGCCGGACTAGCGGGGGAAGCTCCTACGAGCAGTACTTC. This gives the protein CASRTSGGSSYEQYF.

As DNA, the CDR3 is TGTGCCAGCAGCCAGACAGGAAATAATTCACCCCTCCACTTT. It yields the protein CASSQTGNNSPLHF. This rearrangement joins TRBV7-2 to TRBJ1-6, with D possibly TRBD1 on 6 matching bases. V was shortened by 5 bases and J by 5 bases, with 10 bases between the two germline ends. The CDR3 is 14 residues long. Germline values: CDR1 SGHTA, CDR2 FQGNSA.

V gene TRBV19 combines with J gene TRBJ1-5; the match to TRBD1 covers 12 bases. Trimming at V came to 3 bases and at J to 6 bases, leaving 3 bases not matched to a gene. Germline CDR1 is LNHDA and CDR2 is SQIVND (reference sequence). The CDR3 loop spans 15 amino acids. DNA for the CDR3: TGTGCCAGTAGTATTCGGGACAGGGGGCGTCAGCCCCAGCATTTT. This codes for CASSIRDRGRQPQHF.

CDR3 residues: CASSLVRGSTDTQYF. In DNA, the CDR3 is TGTGCCAGCAGCTTAGTTAGGGGGAGCACAGATACGCAGTATTTT. This rearrangement joins TRBV7-8 to TRBJ2-3, with TRBD1 as a possible D gene (6 bases). Germline CDR1 SGHVS, CDR2 FQNEAQ. Trimming stripped 1 base from V and 0 bases from J, with 8 bases between. The CDR3 is 15 residues long.

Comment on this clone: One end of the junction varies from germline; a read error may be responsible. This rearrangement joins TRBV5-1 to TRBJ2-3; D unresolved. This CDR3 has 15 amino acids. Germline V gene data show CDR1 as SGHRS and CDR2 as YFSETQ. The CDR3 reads CASSLRLLTTDTQYF. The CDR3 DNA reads TGCGCCAGCAGCTTGAGGTTATTAACAACAGATACGCAATATTTT.

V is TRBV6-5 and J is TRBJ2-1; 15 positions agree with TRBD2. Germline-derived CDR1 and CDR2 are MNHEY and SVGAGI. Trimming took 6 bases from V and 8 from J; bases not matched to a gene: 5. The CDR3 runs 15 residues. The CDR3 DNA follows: TGTGCCAGCAGAATGGGACTAGCGGGAGGTTATGAGCAGTTCTTC. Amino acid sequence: CASRMGLAGGYEQFF.

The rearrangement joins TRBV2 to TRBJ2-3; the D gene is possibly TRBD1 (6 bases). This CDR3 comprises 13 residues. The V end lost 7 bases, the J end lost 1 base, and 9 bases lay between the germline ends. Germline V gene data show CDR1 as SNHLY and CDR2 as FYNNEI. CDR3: CASTRQGTDTQYF. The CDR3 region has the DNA TGTGCCAGCACCCGACAGGGCACAGATACGCAGTATTTT.

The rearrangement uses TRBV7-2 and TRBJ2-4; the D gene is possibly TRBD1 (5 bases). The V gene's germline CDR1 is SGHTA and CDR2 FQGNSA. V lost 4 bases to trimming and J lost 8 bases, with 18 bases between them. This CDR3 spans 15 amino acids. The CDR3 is CASSSKQGDLDIQYF. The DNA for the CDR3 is TGTGCCAGCAGCTCGAAGCAGGGCGATCTTGACATTCAGTACTTC. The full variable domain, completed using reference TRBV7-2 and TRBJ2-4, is GAGVSQSPSNKVTEKGKDVELRCDPISGHTALYWYRQSLGQGLEFLIYFQGNSAPDKSGLPSDRFSAERTGGSVSTLTIQRTQQEDSAVYLCASSSKQGDLDIQYFGAGTRLSVL.

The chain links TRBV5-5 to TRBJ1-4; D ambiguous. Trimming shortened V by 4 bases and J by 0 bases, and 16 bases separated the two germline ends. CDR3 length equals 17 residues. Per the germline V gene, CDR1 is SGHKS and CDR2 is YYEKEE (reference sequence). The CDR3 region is CASSAYAGVATNEKLFF. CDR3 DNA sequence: TGTGCCAGCAGCGCTTATGCCGGGGTTGCAACTAATGAAAAACTGTTTTTT.

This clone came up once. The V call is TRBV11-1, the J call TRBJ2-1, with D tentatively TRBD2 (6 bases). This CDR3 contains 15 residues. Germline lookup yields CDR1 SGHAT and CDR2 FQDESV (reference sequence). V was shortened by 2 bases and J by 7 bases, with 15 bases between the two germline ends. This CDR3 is CASSLRDLAGNEQFF. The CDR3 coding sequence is TGTGCCAGCAGCTTAAGGGACCTCGCGGGGAATGAGCAGTTCTTC.

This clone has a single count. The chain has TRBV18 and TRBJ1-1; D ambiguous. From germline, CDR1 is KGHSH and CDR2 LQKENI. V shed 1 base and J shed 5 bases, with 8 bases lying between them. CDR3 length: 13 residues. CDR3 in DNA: TGTGCCAGCTCACCACTGCAAGAGACTGAAGCTTTCTTT. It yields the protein CASSPLQETEAFF.